This TCR beta chain was documented in a study of blood T cell repertoires in COVID-19. Profiled with immunoSEQ multiplex PCR; TCRdb holds only in-frame clones, not every one. The data contain approximately 10,000 clones, 88% of them singletons. CDR1 SEHNR and CDR2 FQNEAQ come from the germline V gene (reference sequence). CDR3 length: 18 amino acids. V was pared by 1 base and J by 2 bases, with 10 bases of the junction left unmatched. The material sequenced was peripheral blood. V usage is TRBV7-9 and J usage is TRBJ2-1; TRBD2 agrees at 8 bases. The receptor comes from a human donor in a cohort sampled during active COVID-19. CDR3 residues: CASSLGGGGRTPYNEQFF. The CDR3 nucleotides are TGTGCCAGCAGCTTAGGAGGCGGCGGGAGGACCCCCTACAATGAGCAGTTCTTC.